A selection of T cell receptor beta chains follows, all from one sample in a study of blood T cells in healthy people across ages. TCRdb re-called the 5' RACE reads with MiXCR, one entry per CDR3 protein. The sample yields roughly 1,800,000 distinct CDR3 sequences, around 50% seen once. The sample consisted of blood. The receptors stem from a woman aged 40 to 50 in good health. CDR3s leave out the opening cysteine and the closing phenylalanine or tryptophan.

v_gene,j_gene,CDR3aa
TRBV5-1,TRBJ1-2,ASSGATTGGGSYGYT
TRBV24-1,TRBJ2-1,ATGAGSSYNEQF
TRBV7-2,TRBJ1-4,ASSLAHGQGAEKLF
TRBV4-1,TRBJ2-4,ASSQGSASWEQY
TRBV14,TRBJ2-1,ASSQDHGTSVYNEQF
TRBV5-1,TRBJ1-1,ASSLLRGSTEAF
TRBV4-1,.,ASSQPGSKGEQY
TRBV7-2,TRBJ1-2,ASSSPPGSLGYT
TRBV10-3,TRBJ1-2,AIFNEGAGGYT
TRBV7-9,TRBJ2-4,ASTGDSKNIQY
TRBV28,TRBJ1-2,ASTNLGVANYGYT
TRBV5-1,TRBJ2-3,ASSLTLQKSDTQY
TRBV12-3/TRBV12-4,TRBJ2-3,ASSSRQGSDTQY
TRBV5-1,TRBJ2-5,ASSPGTFQETQY
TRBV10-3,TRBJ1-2,AISSANYGYT
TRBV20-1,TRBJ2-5,SAGLKGGKETQY
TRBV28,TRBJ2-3,ASSTQGVNTQY
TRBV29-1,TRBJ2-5,SVEDVPRAETQY
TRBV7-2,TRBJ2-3,ASGQGAKGDTQY
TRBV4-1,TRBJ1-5,ASSQGDRAGSNQPQH
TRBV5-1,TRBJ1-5,ASSPGLIYSNQPQH
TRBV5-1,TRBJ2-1,ASSLKRGSSEQF
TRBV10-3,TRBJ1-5,AISGGTGGRSNQPQH
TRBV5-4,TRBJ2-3,ASSPPSFTDTQY
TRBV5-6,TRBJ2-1,ASSFRRSSAGPYNEQF
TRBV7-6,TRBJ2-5,ASSHHLDSIQETQY
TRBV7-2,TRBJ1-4,ASSPRRSGGNEKLF
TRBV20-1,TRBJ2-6,SARASLGVGANVLT
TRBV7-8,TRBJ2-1,ASSLGTLGNEQF